The next 4 T cell receptor beta chains were all read from a single sample in a study of human T cells and chemical hapten exposure. TCRdb re-derived calls from the RACE reads in MiXCR, one entry per CDR3 protein. The top ten clones hold 11% to 15% of a sample with tens of thousands of distinct CDR3 sequences, approximately 9.8% of them seen once. Time point described: pre-sensitization, week 0. Treatment in this sample: therapeutic diphenylcyclopropenone sensitization with weekly scalp DPC. The sequenced sample was whole blood, obtained in connection with sensitization to the hapten diphenylcyclopropenone (DPC). These receptors all stem from a woman in her thirties or forties with alopecia areata. Some clones in this sample may be carry-over from other donors' samples.

This clonotype appeared many times. The chain recombines TRBV18 with TRBJ1-1, with 8 bases identical to TRBD1. V was pared by 3 bases and J by 4 bases, with 4 bases of the junction left unmatched. CDR1 KGHSH and CDR2 LQKENI come from the germline V gene. The CDR3 covers 14 residues. The CDR3 region is CASSPQGAGTEAFF. The DNA for the CDR3 is TGTGCCAGCTCACCCCAGGGGGCGGGCACTGAAGCTTTCTTT.

This clonotype was picked up a small number of times. The V and J genes are TRBV5-1 and TRBJ1-1, with 7 bases lining up with TRBD1. The V and J ends lost 5 bases and 1 base, in that order; junction bases with no gene match: 5. CDR3 length: 14 amino acids. Germline values: CDR1 SGHRS, CDR2 YFSETQ. The CDR3 reads CASRRGQQNTEAFF. The CDR3 nucleotides are TGCGCCAGCAGGCGGGGACAGCAGAACACTGAAGCTTTCTTT.

This clonotype was seen only a few times. The chain has TRBV4-1 and TRBJ1-3, with 10 bases aligning to TRBD1. CDR1 is MGHRA, CDR2 YSYEKL, per germline. This CDR3 comprises 16 residues. V lost 1 base and J lost 3; bases outside the gene matches: 3. CDR3 nucleotide sequence: TGCGCCAGCAGCCAAGGACAGGGGGCTAGTGGAAACACCATATATTTT. Translated, it gives CASSQGQGASGNTIYF.

This clonotype was observed at least ten times. The chain employs TRBV6-6 and TRBJ2-6; D is unclear. V lost 4 bases and J lost 0, with 4 bases in between. The germline V gene has CDR1 MNHNY and CDR2 SVGAGI (reference sequence). The CDR3 covers 14 residues. CDR3 sequence reads: CASSFDSGANVLTF. The CDR3 nucleotides read TGTGCCAGCAGTTTCGACTCTGGGGCCAACGTCCTGACTTTC.